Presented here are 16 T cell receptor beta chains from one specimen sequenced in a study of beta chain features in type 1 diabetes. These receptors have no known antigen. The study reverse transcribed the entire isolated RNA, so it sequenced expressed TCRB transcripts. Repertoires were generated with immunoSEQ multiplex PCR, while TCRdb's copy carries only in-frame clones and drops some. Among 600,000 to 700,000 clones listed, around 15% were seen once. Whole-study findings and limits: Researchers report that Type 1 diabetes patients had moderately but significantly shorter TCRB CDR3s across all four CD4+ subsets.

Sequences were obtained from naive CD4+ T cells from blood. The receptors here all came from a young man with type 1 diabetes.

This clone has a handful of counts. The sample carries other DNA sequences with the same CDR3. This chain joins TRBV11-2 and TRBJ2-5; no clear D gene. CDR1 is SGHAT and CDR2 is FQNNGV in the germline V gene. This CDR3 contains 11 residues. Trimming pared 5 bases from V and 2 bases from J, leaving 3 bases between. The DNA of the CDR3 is TGTGCCAGCAGCCCTCAAGAGACCCAGTACTTC. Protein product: CASSPQETQYF.

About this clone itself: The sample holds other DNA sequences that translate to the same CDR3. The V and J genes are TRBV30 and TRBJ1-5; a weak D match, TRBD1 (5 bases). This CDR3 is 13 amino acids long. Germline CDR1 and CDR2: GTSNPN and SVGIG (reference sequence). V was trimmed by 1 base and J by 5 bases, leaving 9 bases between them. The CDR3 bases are TGTGCCTGGAGTGGTGGAGGGGATCAGCCCCAGCATTTT. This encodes CAWSGGGDQPQHF.

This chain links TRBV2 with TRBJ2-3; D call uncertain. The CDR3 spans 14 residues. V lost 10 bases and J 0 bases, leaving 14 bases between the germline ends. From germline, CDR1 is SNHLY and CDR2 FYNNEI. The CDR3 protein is CANKRASSTDTQYF. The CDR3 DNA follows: TGTGCCAACAAGAGAGCGTCTAGCACAGATACGCAGTATTTT.

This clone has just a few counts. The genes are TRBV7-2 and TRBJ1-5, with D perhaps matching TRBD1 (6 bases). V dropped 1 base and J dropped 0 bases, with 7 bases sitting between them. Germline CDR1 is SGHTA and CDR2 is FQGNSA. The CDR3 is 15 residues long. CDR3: CASSLVGASNQPQHF. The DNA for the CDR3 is TGTGCCAGCAGCTTAGTGGGGGCTAGCAATCAGCCCCAGCATTTT.

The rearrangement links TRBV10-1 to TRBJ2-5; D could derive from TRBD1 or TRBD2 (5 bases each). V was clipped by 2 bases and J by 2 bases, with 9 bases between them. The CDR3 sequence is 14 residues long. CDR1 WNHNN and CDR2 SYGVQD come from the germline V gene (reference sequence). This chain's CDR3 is CASSEDRLQETQYF. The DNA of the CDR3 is TGCGCCAGCAGTGAGGACAGACTACAAGAGACCCAGTACTTC.

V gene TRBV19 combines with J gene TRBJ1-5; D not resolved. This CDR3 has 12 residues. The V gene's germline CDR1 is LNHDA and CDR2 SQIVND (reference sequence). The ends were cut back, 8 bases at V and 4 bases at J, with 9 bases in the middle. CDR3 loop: CASQLLNQPQHF. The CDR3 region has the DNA TGTGCCAGTCAACTGCTTAATCAGCCCCAGCATTTT.

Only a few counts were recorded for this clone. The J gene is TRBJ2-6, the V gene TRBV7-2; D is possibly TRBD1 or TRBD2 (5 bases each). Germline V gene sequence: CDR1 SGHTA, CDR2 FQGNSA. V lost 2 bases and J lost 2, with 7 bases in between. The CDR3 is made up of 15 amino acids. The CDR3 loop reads CASSLRGPGANVLTF. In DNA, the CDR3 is TGTGCCAGCAGCTTACGGGGACCTGGGGCCAACGTCCTGACTTTC.

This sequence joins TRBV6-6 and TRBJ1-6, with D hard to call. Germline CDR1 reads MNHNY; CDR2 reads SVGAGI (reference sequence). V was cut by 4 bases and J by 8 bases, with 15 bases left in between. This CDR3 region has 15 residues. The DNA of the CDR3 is TGTGCCAGCAGTTCCCGACAAAGGACTGATTCACCCCTCCACTTT. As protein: CASSSRQRTDSPLHF.

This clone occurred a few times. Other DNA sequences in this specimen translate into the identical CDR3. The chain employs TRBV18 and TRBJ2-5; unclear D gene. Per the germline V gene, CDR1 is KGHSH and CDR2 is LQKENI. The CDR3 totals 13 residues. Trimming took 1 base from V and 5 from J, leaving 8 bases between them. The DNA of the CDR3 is TGTGCCAGCTCACCACTCAATAGGGAGACCCAGTACTTC. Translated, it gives CASSPLNRETQYF.

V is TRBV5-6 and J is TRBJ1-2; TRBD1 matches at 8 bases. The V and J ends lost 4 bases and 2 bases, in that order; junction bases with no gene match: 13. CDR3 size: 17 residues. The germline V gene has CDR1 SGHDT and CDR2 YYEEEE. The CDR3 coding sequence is TGTGCCAGCAGCCCAAAGTGGACAGGGTTGACGAACTATGGCTACACCTTC. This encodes CASSPKWTGLTNYGYTF.

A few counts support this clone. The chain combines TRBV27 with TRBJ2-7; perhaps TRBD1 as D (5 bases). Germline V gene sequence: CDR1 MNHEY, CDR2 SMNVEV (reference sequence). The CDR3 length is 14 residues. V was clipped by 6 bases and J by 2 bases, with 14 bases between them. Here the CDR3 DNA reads TGTGCCAGCAGCCCACGACAGAAAGCCTACGAGCAGTACTTC. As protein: CASSPRQKAYEQYF.

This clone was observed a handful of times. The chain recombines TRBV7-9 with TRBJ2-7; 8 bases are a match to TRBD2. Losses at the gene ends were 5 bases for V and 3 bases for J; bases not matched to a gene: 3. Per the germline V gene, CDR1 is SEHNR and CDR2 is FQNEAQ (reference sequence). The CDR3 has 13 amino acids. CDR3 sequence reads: CASSPGGGYEQYF. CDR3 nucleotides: TGTGCCAGCAGCCCCGGGGGGGGCTACGAGCAGTACTTC. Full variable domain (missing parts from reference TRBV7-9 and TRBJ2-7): DTGVSQNPRHKITKRGQNVTFRCDPISEHNRLYWYRQTLGQGPEFLTYFQNEAQLEKSRLLSDRFSAERPKGSFSTLEIQRTEQGDSAMYLCASSPGGGYEQYFGPGTRLTVT.

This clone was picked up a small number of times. CDR3 loop: CASSPPGQEGTEAFF. CDR3 sequence (DNA): TGTGCCAGCTCACCACCCGGCCAGGAGGGCACTGAAGCTTTCTTT. The rearrangement joins TRBV18 to TRBJ1-1, with D unclear. This CDR3 contains 15 residues. The germline V gene has CDR1 KGHSH and CDR2 LQKENI. V lost 0 bases, J lost 4 bases, and 12 bases lay in between.

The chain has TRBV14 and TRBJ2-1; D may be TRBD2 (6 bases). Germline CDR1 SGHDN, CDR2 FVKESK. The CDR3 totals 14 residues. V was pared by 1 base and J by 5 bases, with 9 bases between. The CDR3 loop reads CASSQALAHNEQFF. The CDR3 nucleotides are TGTGCCAGCAGCCAAGCACTAGCCCACAATGAGCAGTTCTTC.

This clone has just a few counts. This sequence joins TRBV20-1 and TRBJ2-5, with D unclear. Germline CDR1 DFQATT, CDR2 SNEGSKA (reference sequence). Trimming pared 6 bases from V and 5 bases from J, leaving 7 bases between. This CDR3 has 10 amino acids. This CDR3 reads CSAEWETQYF. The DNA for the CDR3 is TGCAGTGCCGAGTGGGAGACCCAGTACTTC.

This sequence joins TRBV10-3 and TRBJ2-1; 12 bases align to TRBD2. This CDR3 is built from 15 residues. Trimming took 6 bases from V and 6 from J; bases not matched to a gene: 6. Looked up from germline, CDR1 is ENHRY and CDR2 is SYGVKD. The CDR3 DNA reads TGTGCCATCAGGGGAACTAGCGGGGGGACCAATGAGCAGTTCTTC. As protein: CAIRGTSGGTNEQFF.